Shown below are 31 T cell receptor beta chains from a single sample sequenced in a study of PD-1 blockade in classical Hodgkin lymphoma. Every patient had relapsed following autologous stem cell transplantation, and cohorts differed in brentuximab vedotin exposure. Method: immunoSEQ multiplex PCR; TCRdb's copy keeps in-frame clones and lacks some. The data contain roughly 28,000 clones, approximately 70% of them singletons. Sequences were derived from peripheral blood mononuclear cells (PBMCs), sampled before the second cycle of nivolumab. These receptors were obtained from a human donor with classical Hodgkin lymphoma.

The V gene is TRBV7-2, the J gene TRBJ1-1; D may be TRBD1 (6 bases). The CDR3 sequence is 16 residues long. Deletions cut 4 bases from V and 4 bases from J, with 19 bases between. Germline V gene lookup returns CDR1 SGHTA and CDR2 FQGNSA. The CDR3 DNA is TGTGCCAGCAGCTCAGGGACCTTTACCAGGGGCACTGAAGCTTTCTTT. This codes for CASSSGTFTRGTEAFF.

The chain links TRBV16 to TRBJ2-1, with D tentatively TRBD2 (7 bases). The CDR3 extends over 15 amino acids. The V and J ends lost 2 bases and 2 bases respectively, with 10 bases between them. Germline CDR1 KGHSY, CDR2 FQNENV. In nucleotides, the CDR3 is TGTGCCAGCAGCCAAGGGGGGGCCCCCTACAATGAGCAGTTCTTC. This gives the protein CASSQGGAPYNEQFF.

CDR3 loop: CASSPGLAGLVELFF. The CDR3 nucleotides read TGTGCCAGCTCACCGGGACTAGCGGGATTGGTGGAGCTGTTTTTT. J is TRBJ2-2 and V is TRBV18, with 13 bases lining up with TRBD2. The CDR3 runs 15 residues. Unmatched junction bases numbered 5, after V lost 3 bases and J lost 10 bases. Germline V CDR1 and CDR2: KGHSH, LQKENI.

This chain links TRBV9 with TRBJ2-5; TRBD1 aligns across 8 bases. The germline CDR1 and CDR2 sequences are SGDLS and YYNGEE. This CDR3 comprises 16 residues. V dropped 4 bases and J dropped 1; count of bases not matched to a gene: 9. The DNA of the CDR3 is TGTGCCAGCAGCATCAGACAGGGGTCTCTCCAAGAGACCCAGTACTTC. This gives the protein CASSIRQGSLQETQYF.

This sequence joins TRBV27 and TRBJ2-1; no clear D. V lost 3 bases, J lost 6 bases, and 9 bases lay in between. In germline, CDR1 is MNHEY, CDR2 SMNVEV (reference sequence). The CDR3 length is 13 residues. Written as DNA, the CDR3 is TGTGCCAGCAGTTTGCGAGGACGCAATGAGCAGTTCTTC. Its protein is CASSLRGRNEQFF.

The chain carries TRBV7-2 and TRBJ2-1, with 8 bases matching TRBD1. Losses at the gene ends were 1 base for V and 7 bases for J; bases not matched to a gene: 3. This CDR3 is 14 amino acids long. From germline, CDR1 is SGHTA and CDR2 FQGNSA. Here the CDR3 DNA reads TGTGCCAGCAGCTTAGTTGGACAGGGAAATGAGCAGTTCTTC. It is translated as CASSLVGQGNEQFF.

The CDR3 loop is CASSPQGPNTEAFF. The CDR3 DNA is TGTGCCAGCAGCCCTCAGGGCCCGAACACTGAAGCTTTCTTT. The rearrangement links TRBV6-6 to TRBJ1-1; possible D gene TRBD1, 5 bases. CDR3 length: 14 residues. Per the germline V gene, CDR1 is MNHNY and CDR2 is SVGAGI (reference sequence). Trimming stripped 6 bases from V and 1 base from J, with 12 bases between.

Turning to this clone: Other DNA sequences in the sample encode the same CDR3. The chain links TRBV6-5 to TRBJ2-1; TRBD2 matches 15 bases. CDR3 length: 16 amino acids. Looked up from germline, CDR1 is MNHEY and CDR2 is SVGAGI. The V segment lost 2 bases and the J segment 10 bases; nucleotides outside the gene matches: 6. The DNA of the CDR3 is TGTGCCAGCAGTTACGGACTAGCGGGAGGGTGGAGCGAGCAGTTCTTC. Translated, it gives CASSYGLAGGWSEQFF.

The V and J genes are TRBV5-6 and TRBJ1-1; the D gene is possibly TRBD1 (5 bases). Germline loops: CDR1 SGHDT, CDR2 YYEEEE. Trimming cost V 2 bases and J 5 bases, with 10 bases left between them. The CDR3 length is 13 residues. DNA of the CDR3: TGTGCCAGCAGCTTCGCAGGGCCGACTGAAGCTTTCTTT. It translates to CASSFAGPTEAFF.

This chain joins TRBV18 and TRBJ1-3; weak D call: TRBD1 (6 bases). Trimming cost V 3 bases and J 3 bases, with 9 bases left between them. The germline gives CDR1 KGHSH, CDR2 LQKENI. The CDR3 runs to 14 residues. CDR3: CASSPSDSGNTIYF. In DNA form, the CDR3 reads TGTGCCAGCTCACCGTCGGACAGTGGAAACACCATATATTTT.

Written as DNA, the CDR3 is TGCAGCGTTGCGGGTGCAGGGAGTACTGAAGCTTTCTTT. Encoded protein: CSVAGAGSTEAFF. V gene TRBV29-1 combines with J gene TRBJ1-1; D possibly corresponds to TRBD1 (5 bases). The germline V and J ends were trimmed by 4 bases and 5 bases, with 14 bases remaining between them. Germline lookup yields CDR1 SQVTM and CDR2 ANQGSEA. The CDR3 covers 13 residues.

The V and J genes are TRBV7-9 and TRBJ1-2, with D perhaps TRBD1 (5 bases). Germline CDR1 SEHNR, CDR2 FQNEAQ (reference sequence). The CDR3 is made up of 14 amino acids. V gave up 5 bases and J gave up 4 bases, with 14 bases separating them. CDR3 nucleotides: TGTGCCAGCAGCGACTCAGGGCGTACCTATGGCTACACCTTC. It yields the protein CASSDSGRTYGYTF.

The V call is TRBV7-8, the J call TRBJ1-1; 7 bases are a match to TRBD1. This CDR3 has 14 residues. V was clipped by 2 bases and J by 6 bases; unmatched bases: 6. Germline assignment: CDR1 SGHVS and CDR2 FQNEAQ. The CDR3: CASSLIQGIAEAFF. In nucleotides, the CDR3 is TGTGCCAGCAGCTTAATACAGGGGATAGCTGAAGCTTTCTTT.

The V call is TRBV28, the J call TRBJ1-3; 8 positions agree with TRBD1. The CDR3 spans 16 residues. Germline V gene lookup returns CDR1 MDHEN and CDR2 SYDVKM. Unmatched junction bases numbered 8, after V lost 5 bases and J lost 2 bases. In nucleotides, the CDR3 is TGTGCCAGCAGTCCATTGGACAGGGAAGCTGGAAACACCATATATTTT. Its translation: CASSPLDREAGNTIYF.

The chain carries TRBV19 and TRBJ1-2, with D tentatively TRBD1 (5 bases). V lost 2 bases and J 9 bases, leaving 22 bases between the germline ends. In germline, CDR1 is LNHDA, CDR2 SQIVND (reference sequence). This CDR3 contains 16 residues. The CDR3: CASSILAQVLPMSYTF. DNA for the CDR3: TGTGCCAGTAGTATATTGGCACAGGTTCTCCCGATGAGCTACACCTTC.

The chain uses TRBV5-5 and TRBJ2-2; possibly TRBD2 for D (6 bases). The ends were cut back, 0 bases at V and 7 bases at J, with 13 bases in the middle. CDR1 is SGHKS and CDR2 is YYEKEE in the germline V gene (reference sequence). CDR3 size: 15 residues. CDR3 coding DNA: TGTGCCAGCAGCTTGGAAAGGGTAGCGGTCGGGGAGCTGTTTTTT. This gives the protein CASSLERVAVGELFF.

This rearrangement joins TRBV19 to TRBJ1-1, with 7 bases aligning to TRBD1. Germline loops: CDR1 LNHDA, CDR2 SQIVND (reference sequence). Trimming at V came to 5 bases and at J to 1 base, leaving 1 base not matched to a gene. There are 13 residues in the CDR3. The CDR3 DNA follows: TGTGCCAGTAGTGGGACAGCGAACACTGAAGCTTTCTTT. Encoded protein: CASSGTANTEAFF.

V gene TRBV5-1 combines with J gene TRBJ1-1; D gene uncertain. CDR3 length equals 16 residues. Trimming took off 0 bases at V and 1 base at J, with 13 bases between the two ends. The germline CDR1 and CDR2 sequences are SGHRS and YFSETQ. CDR3 sequence (DNA): TGCGCCAGCAGCTTGGGGCCGAACAGTTGGAACACTGAAGCTTTCTTT. Amino acid sequence: CASSLGPNSWNTEAFF.

The CDR3 protein is CSVAGTSVTYEQYF. The CDR3, as DNA: TGCAGCGTTGCTGGGACTAGCGTGACCTACGAGCAGTACTTC. The chain combines TRBV29-1 with TRBJ2-7, with 10 nucleotides matching TRBD2. The CDR3 is 14 residues long. CDR1 and CDR2 (germline): SQVTM, ANQGSEA. Unmatched junction bases numbered 5, after V lost 4 bases and J lost 2 bases.

This clone was found once. This rearrangement joins TRBV7-2 to TRBJ1-4; TRBD1 is a possible D gene (5 bases). The CDR3 length is 16 residues. Germline assignment: CDR1 SGHTA and CDR2 FQGNSA. Between the trimmed V and J ends, which lost 4 bases and 3 bases, there was a span of 15 bases. This CDR3 reads CASSSGLFVPNEKLFF. The CDR3 nucleotides read TGTGCCAGCAGCTCGGGACTATTTGTCCCTAATGAAAAACTGTTTTTT.

This sequence joins TRBV19 and TRBJ1-5, with D perhaps TRBD1 (6 bases). The CDR3 is 13 amino acids. Trimming removed 2 bases from V and 5 bases from J, with 7 bases in between. Germline V gene sequence: CDR1 LNHDA, CDR2 SQIVND (reference sequence). The CDR3, as DNA: TGTGCCAGTAGTATACAGGGGCATCAGCCCCAGCATTTT. As protein: CASSIQGHQPQHF.

This clone has only one observation. The chain recombines TRBV19 with TRBJ2-1, with 10 bases fitting TRBD1. The CDR3 spans 17 residues. J lost 7 bases, V lost 3 bases, and 12 bases had no gene match. Germline CDR1 reads LNHDA; CDR2 reads SQIVND (reference sequence). The CDR3 protein is CASSIPGPGQGRNEQFF. In DNA, the CDR3 is TGTGCCAGTAGTATCCCCGGCCCGGGACAGGGGAGGAATGAGCAGTTCTTC.

The CDR3 DNA reads TGTGCCAGCAGTCCTTTTAGACTTTGGCGGTTCTTC. This encodes CASSPFRLWRFF. This sequence joins TRBV6-4 and TRBJ2-1; D gene ambiguous. Germline V CDR1 and CDR2: MRHNA, SNTAGT. The V end was cut by 5 bases, the J end by 15 bases, with 17 bases between. The CDR3 length is 12 residues.

This clone was picked up a small number of times. The chain joins TRBV18 to TRBJ2-1; 10 bases align to TRBD2. Losses at the gene ends were 3 bases for V and 0 bases for J; bases not matched to a gene: 8. The CDR3 loop spans 18 amino acids. CDR1 and CDR2 (germline): KGHSH, LQKENI. The CDR3, as DNA: TGTGCCAGCTCACCCGGCAGCGGGAGGGGTAGCTCCTACAATGAGCAGTTCTTC. This codes for CASSPGSGRGSSYNEQFF. The full variable domain, completed using reference TRBV18 and TRBJ2-1, is NAGVMQNPRHLVRRRGQEARLRCSPMKGHSHVYWYRQLPEEGLKFMVYLQKENIIDESGMPKERFSAEFPKEGPSILRIQQVVRGDSAAYFCASSPGSGRGSSYNEQFFGPGTRLTVL.

This clone appeared once. The chain is built from TRBV6-1 and TRBJ1-1; D unclear. V lost 11 bases and J lost 4, with 17 bases in between. The CDR3 is 13 residues long. CDR1 is MNHNS and CDR2 is SASEGT in the germline V gene. The CDR3 is CACEVFRSTEAFF. Written as DNA, the CDR3 is TGTGCCTGTGAGGTGTTCCGGAGCACTGAAGCTTTCTTT.

This chain links TRBV7-3 with TRBJ2-1; perhaps TRBD1 as D (6 bases). The CDR3 extends over 15 amino acids. CDR1 is SGHTA, CDR2 FQGTGA, per germline. V lost 4 bases, J lost 6 bases, and 16 bases lay in between. The CDR3 DNA reads TGTGCCAGCAGCTCAGGACAGAAAGGGCCCAATGAGCAGTTCTTC. Translated, it gives CASSSGQKGPNEQFF.

The chain has TRBV6-1 and TRBJ2-2; TRBD1 might be the D (5 bases). V shed 4 bases and J shed 7 bases, with 13 bases lying between them. Germline V gene sequence: CDR1 MNHNS, CDR2 SASEGT. This CDR3 is built from 14 residues. The CDR3 region has the DNA TGTGCCAGCAGTGGGATTAGGGGTGGCGGGGAGCTGTTTTTT. Its protein product is CASSGIRGGGELFF.

This clone was detected only once. This chain uses TRBV30 with TRBJ1-6; D ambiguous. The V end was cut by 5 bases, the J end by 5 bases, with 13 bases between. CDR1 is GTSNPN, CDR2 SVGIG, per germline (reference sequence). The CDR3 runs to 14 residues. The DNA of the CDR3 is TGTGCCTGGGGACCAACTCCCGATAATTCACCCCTCCACTTT. This sequence encodes CAWGPTPDNSPLHF.

This rearrangement joins TRBV7-9 to TRBJ1-3; 8 bases are a match to TRBD1. Trimming cost V 5 bases and J 5 bases; bases outside gene matches: 11. Germline V CDR1 and CDR2: SEHNR, FQNEAQ (reference sequence). This CDR3 region has 16 residues. CDR3 in amino acids: CASSLTGGPTRNTIYF. The CDR3 DNA reads TGTGCCAGCAGCCTTACAGGGGGTCCTACCAGAAACACCATATATTTT.

Comments on this clone: At one of its ends the junction is not consistent with the germline gene, which may arise from a read error. The gene calls are TRBV6-6 and TRBJ1-1; D not resolved. CDR3 size: 15 residues. Germline CDR1 is MNHNY and CDR2 is SVGAGI (reference sequence). CDR3 coding DNA: TGTGCCAGCACTCGGGCGGTTATCCGCAACACTGAAGCTCTCTTT. This codes for CASTRAVIRNTEALF.

This chain joins TRBV28 and TRBJ2-4; TRBD1 matches at 9 bases. The CDR3 length is 14 residues. With 2 bases clipped from V and 8 bases from J, the junction kept 4 bases outside the gene matches. The V gene's germline CDR1 is MDHEN and CDR2 SYDVKM. In nucleotides, the CDR3 is TGTGCCAGCAGTTTAACAGGGGGCAGGGACATTCAGTACTTC. This gives the protein CASSLTGGRDIQYF.